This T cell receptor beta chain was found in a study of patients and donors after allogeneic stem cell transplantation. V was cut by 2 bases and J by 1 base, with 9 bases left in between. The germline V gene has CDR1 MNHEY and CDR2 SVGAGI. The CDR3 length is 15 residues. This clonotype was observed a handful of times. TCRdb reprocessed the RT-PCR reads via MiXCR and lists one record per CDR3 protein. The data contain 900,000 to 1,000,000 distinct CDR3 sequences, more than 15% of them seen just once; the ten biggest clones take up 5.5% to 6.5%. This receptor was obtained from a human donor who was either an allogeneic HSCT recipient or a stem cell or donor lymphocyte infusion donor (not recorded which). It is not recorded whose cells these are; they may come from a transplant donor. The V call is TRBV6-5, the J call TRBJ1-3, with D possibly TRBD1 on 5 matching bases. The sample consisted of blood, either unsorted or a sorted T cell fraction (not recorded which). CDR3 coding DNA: TGTGCCAGCAGTTACACAGGACGTTCTGGAAACACCATATATTTT. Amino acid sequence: CASSYTGRSGNTIYF.